Presented here are 5 T cell receptor beta chains from one specimen sequenced in a study of T cell changes during pregnancy in multiple sclerosis. TCRdb's copy holds only in-frame clones and misses some; the assay was immunoSEQ multiplex PCR. The sample has approximately 49,000 clones; almost 90% are singletons. Sequenced here: peripheral blood, sampled after pregnancy. These receptors all stem from a female donor in good health, enrolled as a control in a pregnancy study.

Regarding this clone: Other DNA sequences in this specimen translate into the identical CDR3. The CDR3 reads CASSVGGQDYEQYF. CDR3 in DNA: TGTGCCAGCAGCGTAGGGGGACAAGACTACGAGCAGTACTTC. The chain couples TRBV9 to TRBJ2-7; D is perhaps TRBD1 (6 bases). V lost 0 bases to trimming and J lost 3 bases, with 10 bases between them. Per the germline V gene, CDR1 is SGDLS and CDR2 is YYNGEE. The CDR3 has 14 amino acids.

The rearrangement joins TRBV2 to TRBJ2-2, with D perhaps TRBD1 (7 bases). CDR1 SNHLY and CDR2 FYNNEI come from the germline V gene. The CDR3 loop spans 15 amino acids. Trimming left V 3 bases short and J 3 bases short, with 11 bases between. CDR3 region: CASSDRGEDTGELFF. The CDR3 coding sequence is TGTGCCAGCAGTGACAGGGGGGAGGACACCGGGGAGCTGTTTTTT.

The chain uses TRBV6-6 and TRBJ1-6; the match to TRBD1 covers 8 bases. This CDR3 is 14 amino acids long. From germline, CDR1 is MNHNY and CDR2 SVGAGI (reference sequence). V lost 5 bases, J lost 8 bases, and 5 bases stayed unmatched. The CDR3 nucleotides are TGTGCCAGCAGTCGGGACAGGAATTATTCACCCCTCCACTTT. This encodes CASSRDRNYSPLHF.

The V and J genes are TRBV5-1 and TRBJ2-1; 9 bases are a match to TRBD2. Germline values: CDR1 SGHRS, CDR2 YFSETQ. V dropped 1 base and J dropped 5; count of bases not matched to a gene: 7. The CDR3 covers 16 residues. Here the CDR3 DNA reads TGCGCCAGCAGCTTGCTAGCGGGAACCTTAAACAATGAGCAGTTCTTC. Residues: CASSLLAGTLNNEQFF.

The chain has TRBV9 and TRBJ2-3, with 7 bases matching TRBD2. CDR1 and CDR2 from the germline V gene are SGDLS and YYNGEE. The CDR3 totals 17 residues. J was trimmed by 2 bases and V by 1 base; bases with no gene match: 10. CDR3 loop: CASSVMIGAGPTDTQYF. The DNA for the CDR3 is TGTGCCAGCAGCGTAATGATTGGAGCGGGACCCACAGATACGCAGTATTTT.